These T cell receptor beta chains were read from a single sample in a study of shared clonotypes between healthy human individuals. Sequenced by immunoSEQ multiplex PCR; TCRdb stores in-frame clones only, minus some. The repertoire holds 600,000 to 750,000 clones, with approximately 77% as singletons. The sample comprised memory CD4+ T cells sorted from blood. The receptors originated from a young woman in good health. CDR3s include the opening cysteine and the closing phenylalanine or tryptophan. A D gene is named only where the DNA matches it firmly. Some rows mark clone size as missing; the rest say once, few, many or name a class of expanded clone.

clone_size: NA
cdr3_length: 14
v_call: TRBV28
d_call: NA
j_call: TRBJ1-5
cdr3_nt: TGTGCCAGCACCCATATCCCCGGGACTCAGCCCCAGCATTTT
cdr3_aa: CASTHIPGTQPQHF

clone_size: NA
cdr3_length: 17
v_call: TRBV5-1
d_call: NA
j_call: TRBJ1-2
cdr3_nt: TGCGCCAGCAGCTTTGGGGACCGGGACAAGAGTGGAAATGGCTACACCTTC
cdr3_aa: CASSFGDRDKSGNGYTF

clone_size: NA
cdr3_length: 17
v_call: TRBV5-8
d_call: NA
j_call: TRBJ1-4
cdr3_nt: TGTGCCAGCAGCTACCATCCGGCCCGGGCCTCTAATGAAAAACTGTTTTTT
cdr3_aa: CASSYHPARASNEKLFF

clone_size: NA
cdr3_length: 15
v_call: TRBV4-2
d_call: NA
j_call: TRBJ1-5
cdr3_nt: TGTGCCAGCAGCCAAGAGCTGGCAGTTAATCAGCCCCAGCATTTT
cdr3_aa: CASSQELAVNQPQHF

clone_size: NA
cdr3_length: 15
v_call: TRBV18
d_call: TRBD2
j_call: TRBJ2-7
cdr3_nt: TGTGCCAGCTCTCCGCTAGCGGGAGGGCTCTACGAGCAGTACTTC
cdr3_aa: CASSPLAGGLYEQYF

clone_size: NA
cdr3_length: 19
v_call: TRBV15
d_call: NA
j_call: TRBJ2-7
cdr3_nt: TGTGCCACCAGCAGAGGGGGGCTAATAGGCGTCCAAAAGGCCTACGAGCAGTACTTC
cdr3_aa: CATSRGGLIGVQKAYEQYF

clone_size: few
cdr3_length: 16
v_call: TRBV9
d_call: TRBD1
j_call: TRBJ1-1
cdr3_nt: TGTGCCAGCAGCGTAGCGTTGGACAGGGTGGATACTGAAGCTTTCTTT
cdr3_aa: CASSVALDRVDTEAFF

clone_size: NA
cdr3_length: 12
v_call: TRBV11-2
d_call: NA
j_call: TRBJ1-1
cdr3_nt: TGTGCCATACAGGGAAGGGGGACTGAAGCTTTCTTT
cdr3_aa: CAIQGRGTEAFF

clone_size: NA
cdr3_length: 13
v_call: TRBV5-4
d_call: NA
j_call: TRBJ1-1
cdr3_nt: TGTGCCAGCAGCCAAGATCGGAGCACTGAAGCTTTCTTT
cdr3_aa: CASSQDRSTEAFF

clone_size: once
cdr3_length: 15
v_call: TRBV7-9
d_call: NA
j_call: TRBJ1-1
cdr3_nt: TGTGCCAGCAGCACCCGGCAGGGTAGGAACACTGAAGCTTTCTTT
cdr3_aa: CASSTRQGRNTEAFF

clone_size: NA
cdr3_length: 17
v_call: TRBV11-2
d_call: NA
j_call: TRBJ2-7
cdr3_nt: TGCGCCAGCAGCCAAGAATTAGGTACCGGGGGGCCCTACGAGCAGTACTTC
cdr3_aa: CASSQELGTGGPYEQYF

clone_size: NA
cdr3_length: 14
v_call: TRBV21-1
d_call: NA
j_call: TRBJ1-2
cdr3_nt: TGTGCCAGCAGCGGGGGGATAGTTAACTATGGCTACACCTTC
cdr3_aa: CASSGGIVNYGYTF

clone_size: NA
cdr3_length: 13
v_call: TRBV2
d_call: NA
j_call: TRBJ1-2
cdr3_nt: TGTGCCAGCAGAAGGTTTAACGATTATGGCTACACCTTC
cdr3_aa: CASRRFNDYGYTF

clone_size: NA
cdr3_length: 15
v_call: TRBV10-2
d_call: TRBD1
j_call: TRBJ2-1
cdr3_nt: TGCGCCAGCAGTGAACAGGGGTACGGGGTCAATGAGCAGTTCTTC
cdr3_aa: CASSEQGYGVNEQFF

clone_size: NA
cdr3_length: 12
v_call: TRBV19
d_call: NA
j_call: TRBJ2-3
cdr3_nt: TGTGCCAGCACTGGGCTTTCCAGGGATCAGTATTTT
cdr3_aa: CASTGLSRDQYF

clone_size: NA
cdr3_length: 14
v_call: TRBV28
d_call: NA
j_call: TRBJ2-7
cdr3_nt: TGTGCCAGCAGACCTGCGACAGCCAGCTACGAGCAGTACTTC
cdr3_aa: CASRPATASYEQYF

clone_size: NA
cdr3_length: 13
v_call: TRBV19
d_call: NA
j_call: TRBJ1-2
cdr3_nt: TGTGCCAGTAGTATGAAACAGGGCTATGGCTACACCTTC
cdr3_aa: CASSMKQGYGYTF

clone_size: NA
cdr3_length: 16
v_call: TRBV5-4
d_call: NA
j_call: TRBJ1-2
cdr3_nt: TGTGCCAGCAGCAAATCGGGGCAGTCACATAACTATGGCTACACCTTC
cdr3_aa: CASSKSGQSHNYGYTF

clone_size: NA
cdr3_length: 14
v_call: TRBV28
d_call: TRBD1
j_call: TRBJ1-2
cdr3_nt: TGTGCCAGCAGTGAGGGGGCCTCGTACGATGGCTACACCTTC
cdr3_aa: CASSEGASYDGYTF

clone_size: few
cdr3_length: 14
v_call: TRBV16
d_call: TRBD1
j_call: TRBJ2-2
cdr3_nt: TGTGCCAGCAGCCCCATCACAGGGGCCGGGGAGCTGTTTTTT
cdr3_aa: CASSPITGAGELFF

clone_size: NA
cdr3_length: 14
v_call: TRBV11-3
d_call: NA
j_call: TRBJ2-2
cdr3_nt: TGTGCCAGCAGCGCAGGGACATACACCGGGGAGCTGTTTTTT
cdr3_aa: CASSAGTYTGELFF

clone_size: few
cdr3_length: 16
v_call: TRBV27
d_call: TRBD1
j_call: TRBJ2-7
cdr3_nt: TGTGCCAGCAGTGGGTTTTGGACAGGGGGTTCCTACGAGCAGTACTTC
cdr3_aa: CASSGFWTGGSYEQYF

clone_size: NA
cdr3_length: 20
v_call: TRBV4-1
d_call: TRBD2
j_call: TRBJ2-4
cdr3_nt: TGCGCCAGCAGCCATTTGGGGATGAGGGAGGGAAAACTAGCCAAAAACATTCAGTACTTC
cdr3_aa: CASSHLGMREGKLAKNIQYF

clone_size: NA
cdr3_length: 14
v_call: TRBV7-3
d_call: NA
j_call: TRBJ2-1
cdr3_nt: TGTGCCAGCAGCTTAAGTAGGGAGTACAATGAGCAGTTCTTC
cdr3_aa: CASSLSREYNEQFF

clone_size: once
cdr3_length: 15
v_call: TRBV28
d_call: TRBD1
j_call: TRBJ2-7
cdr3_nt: TGTGCCAGCAGTGAACCGACAGGGAAGTGCTCCGAGCAGTACTTC
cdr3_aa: CASSEPTGKCSEQYF

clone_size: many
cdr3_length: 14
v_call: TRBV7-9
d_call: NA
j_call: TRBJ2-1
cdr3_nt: TGTGCCAGCAGCTTATCGGCTACCCGGGATGAGCAGTTCTTC
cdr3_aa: CASSLSATRDEQFF

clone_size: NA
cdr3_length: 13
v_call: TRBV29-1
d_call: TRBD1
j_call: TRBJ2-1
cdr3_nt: TGCAGCGTTTCATGGACAGGGGGTCGGGAGCAGTTCTTC
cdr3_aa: CSVSWTGGREQFF

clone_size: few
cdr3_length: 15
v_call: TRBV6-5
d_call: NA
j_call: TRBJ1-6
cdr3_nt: TGTGCCAGCAGTTACTCGGCTGCTTATAATTCACCCCTCCACTTT
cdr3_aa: CASSYSAAYNSPLHF

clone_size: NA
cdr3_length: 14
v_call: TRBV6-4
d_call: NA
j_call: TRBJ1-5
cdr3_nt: TGTGCCAGCAGCCTGCTTCACGGCGATCAGCCCCAGCATTTT
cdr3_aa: CASSLLHGDQPQHF

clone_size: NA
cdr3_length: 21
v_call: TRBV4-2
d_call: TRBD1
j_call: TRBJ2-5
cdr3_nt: TGTGCCAGCAGCCAAGAAGGAAAGGGGCAGGGGGCCATCGCCCCACAAGAGACCCAGTACTTC
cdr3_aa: CASSQEGKGQGAIAPQETQYF

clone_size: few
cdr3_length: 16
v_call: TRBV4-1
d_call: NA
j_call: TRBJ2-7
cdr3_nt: TGCGCCAGCAGCCAAGATTCGTTCAGCGGCCGCTACGAGCAGTACTTC
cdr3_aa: CASSQDSFSGRYEQYF

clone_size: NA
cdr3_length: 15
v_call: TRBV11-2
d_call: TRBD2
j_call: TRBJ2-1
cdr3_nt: TGTGCCAGCAGCTTAGTGGCGGGCGGGGGGTATGAGCAGTTCTTC
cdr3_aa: CASSLVAGGGYEQFF

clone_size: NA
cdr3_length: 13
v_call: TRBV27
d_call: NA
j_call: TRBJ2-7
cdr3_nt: TGTGCCAGCAGTTTTTTCGGTTTCGGCGAGCAGTACTTC
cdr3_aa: CASSFFGFGEQYF

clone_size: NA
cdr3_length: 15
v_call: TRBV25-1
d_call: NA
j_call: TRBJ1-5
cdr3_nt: TGTGCCAGCAGTGGGTCCGGGGTCAGCAATCAGCCCCAGCATTTT
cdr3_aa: CASSGSGVSNQPQHF

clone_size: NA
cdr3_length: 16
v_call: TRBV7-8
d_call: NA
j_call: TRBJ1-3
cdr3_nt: TGTGCCAGCATTGGGGGGCCGAGGGCACAGGGAAACACCATATATTTT
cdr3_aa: CASIGGPRAQGNTIYF

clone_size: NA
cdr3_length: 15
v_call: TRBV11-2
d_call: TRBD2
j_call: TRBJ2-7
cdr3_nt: TGTGCCAGCAGCCCGGGACTAGCGGACTCCTACGAGCAGTACTTC
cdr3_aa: CASSPGLADSYEQYF

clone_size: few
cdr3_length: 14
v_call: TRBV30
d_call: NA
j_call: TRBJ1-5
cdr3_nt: TGTGCCTGGAGTACGGGGGTTCGTTCTCAGCCCCAGCATTTT
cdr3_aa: CAWSTGVRSQPQHF

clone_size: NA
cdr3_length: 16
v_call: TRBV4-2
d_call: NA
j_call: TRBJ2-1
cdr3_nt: TGTGCCAGCAGCCACCTCCTCGATCCCTCCGCCAATGAGCAGTTCTTC
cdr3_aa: CASSHLLDPSANEQFF

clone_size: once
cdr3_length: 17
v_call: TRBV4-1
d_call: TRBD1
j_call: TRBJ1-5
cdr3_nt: TGCGCCAGCAGCCAAGGCCCGCAGGGGGCATTAAATCAGCCCCAGCATTTT
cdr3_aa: CASSQGPQGALNQPQHF

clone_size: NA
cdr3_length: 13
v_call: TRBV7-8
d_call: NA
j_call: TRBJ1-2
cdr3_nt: TGTGCCAGCAGCCCAGCTGCAGGCCGGGGCTACACCTTC
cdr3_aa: CASSPAAGRGYTF

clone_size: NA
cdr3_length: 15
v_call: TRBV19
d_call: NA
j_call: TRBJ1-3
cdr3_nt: TGTGCCAGTAGTGACCATCAAGACTCTGGAAACACCATATATTTT
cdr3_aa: CASSDHQDSGNTIYF

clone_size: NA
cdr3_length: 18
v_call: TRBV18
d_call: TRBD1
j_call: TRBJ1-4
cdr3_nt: TGTGCCAGCTCACAAAGACAGGGGATGAATGCTGGTAATGAAAAACTGTTTTTT
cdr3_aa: CASSQRQGMNAGNEKLFF

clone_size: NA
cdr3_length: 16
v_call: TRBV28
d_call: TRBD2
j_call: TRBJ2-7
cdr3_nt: TGTGCCAGCAGCAAAGCGGGACTTTCCAGCTCCTACGAGCAGTACTTC
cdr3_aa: CASSKAGLSSSYEQYF

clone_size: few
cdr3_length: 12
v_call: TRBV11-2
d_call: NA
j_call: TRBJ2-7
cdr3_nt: TGTGCCAGCAGCTTCCGTAGCTACGAGCAGTACTTC
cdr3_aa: CASSFRSYEQYF

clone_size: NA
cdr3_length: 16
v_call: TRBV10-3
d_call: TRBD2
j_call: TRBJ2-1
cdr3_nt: TGTGCCATTGGGACAGGGCTAGCGGGAGGGTACAATGAGCAGTTCTTC
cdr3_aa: CAIGTGLAGGYNEQFF

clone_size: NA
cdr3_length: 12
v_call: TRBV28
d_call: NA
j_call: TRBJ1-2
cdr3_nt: TGTGCCAGCAGTTTGTCGAACTATGGCTACACCTTC
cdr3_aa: CASSLSNYGYTF

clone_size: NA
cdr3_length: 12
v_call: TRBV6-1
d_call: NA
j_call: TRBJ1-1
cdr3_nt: TGTGCCAGCAATTATGGGAACACTGAAGCTTTCTTT
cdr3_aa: CASNYGNTEAFF

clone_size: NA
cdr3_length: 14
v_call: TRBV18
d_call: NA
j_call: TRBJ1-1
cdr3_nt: TGTGCCAGCTCACCAAATCAGGGAAACACTGAAGCTTTCTTT
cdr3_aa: CASSPNQGNTEAFF

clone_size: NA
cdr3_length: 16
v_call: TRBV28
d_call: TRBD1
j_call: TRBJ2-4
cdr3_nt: TGTGCCAGCAGTTCACAGGGGGCGCGTGCCAAAAACATTCAGTACTTC
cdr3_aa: CASSSQGARAKNIQYF

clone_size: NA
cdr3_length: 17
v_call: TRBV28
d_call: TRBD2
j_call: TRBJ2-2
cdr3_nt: TGTGCCAGCAGCACTGAGGGGAGCGGGAGTTACACCGGGGAGCTGTTTTTT
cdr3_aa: CASSTEGSGSYTGELFF

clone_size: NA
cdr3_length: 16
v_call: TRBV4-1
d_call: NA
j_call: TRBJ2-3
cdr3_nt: TGCGCCAGCAGCCAGTCCGGTCGAGGGAGGACAGATACGCAGTATTTT
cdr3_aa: CASSQSGRGRTDTQYF

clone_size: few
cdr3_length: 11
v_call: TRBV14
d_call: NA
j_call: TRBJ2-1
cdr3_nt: TGTGCCAGCAGCCTGAAGGTGAAACAGTTCTTC
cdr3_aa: CASSLKVKQFF

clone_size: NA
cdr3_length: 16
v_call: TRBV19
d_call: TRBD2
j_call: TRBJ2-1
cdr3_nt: TGTGCCAGTAGTATAGTTGGGACTAGCGACTACAATGAGCAGTTCTTC
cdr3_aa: CASSIVGTSDYNEQFF

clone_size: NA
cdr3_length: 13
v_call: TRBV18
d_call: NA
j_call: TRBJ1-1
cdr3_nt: TGTGCCAGCTCAGATCAGGGTGGCGCTGAAGCTTTCTTT
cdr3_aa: CASSDQGGAEAFF